Following are 7 T cell receptor beta chains from one sample sequenced in a study of T cell responses to AZD1222 COVID-19 vaccine. The data were produced by immunoSEQ multiplex PCR, yet TCRdb's version contains in-frame clones alone and is incomplete. This sample carries about 69,000 clones, roughly 90% of them seen once, and the ten largest clones take roughly 2.7%. Source: peripheral blood, taken on day 0 of AZD1222 vaccination. These receptors came from an adult in good health.

The chain joins TRBV5-1 to TRBJ2-5; D is possibly TRBD2 (7 bases). Germline V gives CDR1 SGHRS, CDR2 YFSETQ. This CDR3 comprises 15 residues. Trimming cost V 3 bases and J 2 bases, with 14 bases left between them. CDR3 residues: CASSWGGRGQETQYF. DNA of the CDR3: TGCGCCAGCAGCTGGGGGGGGCGCGGGCAAGAGACCCAGTACTTC. Looking up the rest from reference TRBV5-1 and TRBJ2-5 gives the full variable domain: KAGVTQTPRYLIKTRGQQVTLSCSPISGHRSVSWYQQTPGQGLQFLFEYFSETQRNKGNFPGRFSGRQFSNSRSEMNVSTLELGDSALYLCASSWGGRGQETQYFGPGTRLLVL.

The chain couples TRBV21-1 to TRBJ2-5; the table calls TRBD1, which could not be checked here. TRBV21-1 is termed a pseudogene. This CDR3 comprises 17 residues. The DNA for the CDR3 is TGTGCCAGCAGCACGATTCAACCAGACAGGTGTGAAGAGACCCAGTACTTC. As protein: CASSTIQPDRCEETQYF.

The chain joins TRBV19 to TRBJ1-6, with a possible D match to TRBD1 (5 bases). V was shortened by 1 base and J by 7 bases, with 8 bases between the two germline ends. Germline assignment: CDR1 LNHDA and CDR2 SQIVND (reference sequence). The CDR3 is 14 amino acids. CDR3: CASSIGNRNSPLHF. The CDR3 nucleotides are TGTGCCAGTAGTATAGGAAACAGGAATTCACCCCTCCACTTT.

The gene calls are TRBV7-8 and TRBJ2-3, with D possibly called TRBD1 or TRBD2 (6 bases each). Deletions cut 5 bases from V and 4 bases from J, with 13 bases between. The CDR3 runs to 14 residues. Per germline, CDR1 SGHVS and CDR2 FQNEAQ. CDR3 nucleotides: TGTGCCAGCAGCCGAGGGGGGTTCCCAGATACGCAGTATTTT. Protein: CASSRGGFPDTQYF.

The V and J genes are TRBV19 and TRBJ1-2; TRBD1 is a possible D gene (6 bases). Germline V gives CDR1 LNHDA, CDR2 SQIVND (reference sequence). The ends were cut back, 4 bases at V and 0 bases at J, with 12 bases in the middle. The CDR3 loop spans 15 amino acids. The chain's CDR3 is CASSTWTAANYGYTF. The CDR3 DNA sequence: TGTGCCAGTAGTACATGGACAGCTGCTAACTATGGCTACACCTTC.

The chain couples TRBV7-9 to TRBJ2-7; possibly TRBD1 for D (6 bases). The V end was cut by 7 bases, the J end by 3 bases, with 10 bases between. This CDR3 region has 12 residues. CDR1 is SEHNR, CDR2 FQNEAQ, per germline (reference sequence). The CDR3 region has the DNA TGTGCCAGCACCCAACAGGGCTACGAGCAGTACTTC. This translates into CASTQQGYEQYF. The complete variable domain, with remaining parts taken from reference TRBV7-9 and TRBJ2-7, reads DTGVSQNPRHKITKRGQNVTFRCDPISEHNRLYWYRQTLGQGPEFLTYFQNEAQLEKSRLLSDRFSAERPKGSFSTLEIQRTEQGDSAMYLCASTQQGYEQYFGPGTRLTVT.

J is TRBJ2-2 and V is TRBV7-9; D possibly corresponds to TRBD2 (5 bases). Germline lookup yields CDR1 SEHNR and CDR2 FQNEAQ (reference sequence). The V end was cut by 0 bases, the J end by 8 bases, with 13 bases between. CDR3 size: 15 residues. The CDR3 coding sequence is TGTGCCAGCAGCTTAGCGAGGGCAGGCGGAGGGGAGCTGTTTTTT. Its translation: CASSLARAGGGELFF.